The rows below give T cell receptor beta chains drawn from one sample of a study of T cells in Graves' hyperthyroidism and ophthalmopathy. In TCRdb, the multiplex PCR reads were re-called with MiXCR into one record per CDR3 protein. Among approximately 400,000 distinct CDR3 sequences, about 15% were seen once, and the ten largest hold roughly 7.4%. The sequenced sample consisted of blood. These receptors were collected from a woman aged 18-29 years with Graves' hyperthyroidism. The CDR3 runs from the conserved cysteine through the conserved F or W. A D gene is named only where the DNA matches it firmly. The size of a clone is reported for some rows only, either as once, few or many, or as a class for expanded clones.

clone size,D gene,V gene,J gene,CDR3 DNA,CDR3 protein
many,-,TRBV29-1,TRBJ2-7,TGCAGCGTTCAGGGAAGCGAGCAGTACTTC,CSVQGSEQYF
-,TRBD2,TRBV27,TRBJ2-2,TGTGCCAGGAGTAGCGGGACGAACACCGGGGAGCTGTTTTTT,CARSSGTNTGELFF
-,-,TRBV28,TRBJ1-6,TGTGCCAGCAGGAGGGGGTTAAATTCACCCCTCCACTTT,CASRRGLNSPLHF
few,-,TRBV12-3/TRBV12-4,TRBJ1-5,TGTGCCAGTTCAGAGGAATATAGCAATCAGCCCCAGCATTTT,CASSEEYSNQPQHF
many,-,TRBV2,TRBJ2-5,TGTGCCAGCAGGGGGGGAACTGATATGAGTGGGACCCAGTACTTC,CASRGGTDMSGTQYF
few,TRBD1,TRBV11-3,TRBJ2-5,TGTGCCAGCAGCACGAGGGACAGTTTCCTACGGGAGACCCAGTACTTC,CASSTRDSFLRETQYF
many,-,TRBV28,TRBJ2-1,TGTGCCAGCAGTTTCGGCGGTTCCAATGAGCAGTTCTTC,CASSFGGSNEQFF
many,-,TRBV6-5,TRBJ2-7,TGTGCCAGCAGTTACTCGAGGACCGATCCCTACGAGCAGTACTTC,CASSYSRTDPYEQYF
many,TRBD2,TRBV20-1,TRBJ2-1,TGCAGTGCGCCCTCGGCGGGAGTTTACAATGAGCAGTTCTTC,CSAPSAGVYNEQFF
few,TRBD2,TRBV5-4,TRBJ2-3,TGTGCCAGCAGCTTTAATTCCAGTTCGGCTAGCGGGGGGGGAACAGATACGCAGTATTTT,CASSFNSSSASGGGTDTQYF
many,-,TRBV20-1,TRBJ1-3,TGCAGTGCCGAGGGCGGAATCTCTGGAAACACCATATATTTT,CSAEGGISGNTIYF
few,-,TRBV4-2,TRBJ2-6,TGTGCCAGCAGCCAAGACCTGGACTCTGGGGCCAACGTCCTGACTTTC,CASSQDLDSGANVLTF
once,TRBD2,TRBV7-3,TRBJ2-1,TGTGCCAGCAGCGGTAGCGGGTCGACCTACAATGAGCAGTTCTTC,CASSGSGSTYNEQFF
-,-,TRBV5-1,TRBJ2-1,TGCGCCAGCAGCGACCCCAAATCAGGGAGTTACAATGAGCAGTTCTTC,CASSDPKSGSYNEQFF
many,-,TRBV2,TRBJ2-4,TGTGCCAGCAGTGAAGGCGGAGGGCTAGCCAAAAACATTCAGTACTTC,CASSEGGGLAKNIQYF
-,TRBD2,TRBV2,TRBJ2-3,TGTGCCAGCAGTGAAGCGGGGGGACTAGCGGGAGTGGGCACAGATACGCAGTATTTT,CASSEAGGLAGVGTDTQYF
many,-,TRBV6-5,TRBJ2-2,TGTGCCAGCAGTTACAGTGGCCAGGTGCCCTTCGGGGAGCTGTTTTTT,CASSYSGQVPFGELFF
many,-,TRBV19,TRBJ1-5,TGTGCCAGTAGTAAGGATAGCAATCAGCCCCAGCATTTT,CASSKDSNQPQHF
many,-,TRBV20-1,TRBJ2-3,TGCAGTGCTAGCGGGGGTACAGATACGCAGTATTTT,CSASGGTDTQYF
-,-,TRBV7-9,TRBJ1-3,TGTGCCAGCAGCGATGGACGGGAAGGAAACACCATATATTTT,CASSDGREGNTIYF
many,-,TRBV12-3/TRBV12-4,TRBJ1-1,TGTGCCAGCAGTTTAGCGCGTAACAATCCGGTCGCTTTCTTT,CASSLARNNPVAFF
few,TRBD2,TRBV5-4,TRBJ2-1,TGTGCCAGCCGGGGGGGCCCGGGCGGCTACAATGAGCAGTTCTTC,CASRGGPGGYNEQFF